A selection of T cell receptor beta chains follows, all from one sample in a study of cytomegalovirus exposure and HLA in healthy donors. The method was immunoSEQ multiplex PCR; TCRdb's version includes in-frame clones alone and lacks a portion of them. Found here are 200,000 to 250,000 clones, approximately 78% of them singletons; the top ten hold less than 3%. Material for sequencing was PBMCs. All receptors derive from a woman between 40 and 55 years old in good health and CMV-seronegative. CDR3s include the opening cysteine and the closing phenylalanine or tryptophan. D genes are given only for firm matches. Only part of the rows carry a size: once, few, many, or a class if the clone is expanded.

J,V,D,size,DNA,CDR3
TRBJ1-3,TRBV11-2,NA,NA,TGTGCCAGCGCTTCAGGGTCGTGGGGAAACACCATATATTTT,CASASGSWGNTIYF
TRBJ2-3,TRBV18,NA,NA,TGTGCCAGCTCAGCGAACTGGGGACTCACAGATACGCAGTATTTT,CASSANWGLTDTQYF
TRBJ2-5,TRBV2,NA,NA,TGTGCCAGCAGCGGTCAAGAGACCCAGTACTTC,CASSGQETQYF
TRBJ2-1,TRBV19,NA,NA,TGTGCCAGTAGTTTCGGTAGCGGAATTTACAATGAGCAGTTCTTC,CASSFGSGIYNEQFF
TRBJ2-5,TRBV29-1,TRBD1,NA,TGCAGCGTTTCGACAGGGACGATTGAGACCCAGTACTTC,CSVSTGTIETQYF
TRBJ2-5,TRBV28,NA,NA,TGTGCCAGCAGTTTCGGACTGGGGGAGACCCAGTACTTC,CASSFGLGETQYF
TRBJ2-1,TRBV7-3,TRBD2,NA,TGTGCCAGCAGCAAACTGGGGACTAGCCGCTACAATGAGCAGTTCTTC,CASSKLGTSRYNEQFF
TRBJ2-7,TRBV6-5,TRBD1,once,TGTGCCAGCCGGAGGTGGGACAGGGGGAACGAGCAGTACTTC,CASRRWDRGNEQYF
TRBJ1-1,TRBV7-9,TRBD1,NA,TGTGCCACTAGGGACAGGGGGCTTACTGAAGCTTTCTTT,CATRDRGLTEAFF
TRBJ2-7,TRBV5-1,TRBD2,few,TGCGCCAGCAGCTCAGTACTAAGCTCTAGCGGCGAGCAGTACTTC,CASSSVLSSSGEQYF
TRBJ2-7,TRBV21-1,NA,NA,TGTGCCAGCAGCAAAGAGCCCGGCGGGGACTACGAGCAGTACTTC,CASSKEPGGDYEQYF
TRBJ2-7,TRBV7-3,NA,NA,TGTGCCAGCAGCTCTATAGCTGGCGAGCAGTACTTC,CASSSIAGEQYF
TRBJ2-7,TRBV5-1,TRBD2,NA,TGCGCCAGCAGCTTAAGCGGGACCAGCTCCTACGAGCAGTACTTC,CASSLSGTSSYEQYF
TRBJ2-1,TRBV29-1,NA,NA,TGCAGCGTTACGGAGGGACAGTGGGCCTCTGAGCAGTTCTTC,CSVTEGQWASEQFF
TRBJ2-3,TRBV30,NA,once,TGTGCCTGGACAAAAAGCGGGTCCCACACAGATACGCAGTATTTT,CAWTKSGSHTDTQYF
TRBJ1-1,TRBV7-8,TRBD1,NA,TGTGCCAGCAGCTTCTCGACAGGGCTAAACACTGAAGCTTTCTTT,CASSFSTGLNTEAFF
TRBJ2-7,TRBV6-5,TRBD2,NA,TGTGCCAGCAGTTATACCCCCCGGGCAGGCGGGGGCGAGCAGTACTTC,CASSYTPRAGGGEQYF
TRBJ2-1,TRBV5-1,TRBD1,NA,TGCGCCAGCAGCAAGGACAGGGACCGTAGGCTCTTC,CASSKDRDRRLF
TRBJ1-1,TRBV6-1,NA,once,TGTGCCAGCAGTGAACACCAGGGAAACGGTAGGGCTTTCTTT,CASSEHQGNGRAFF
TRBJ1-2,TRBV19,NA,NA,TGTGCCAGTAGTATAGGGGCCGGCTATGGCTACACCTTC,CASSIGAGYGYTF
TRBJ2-3,TRBV18,TRBD1,NA,TGTGCCAGCTCACCAATGACAGGGGTCACAGATACGCAGTATTTT,CASSPMTGVTDTQYF
TRBJ2-1,TRBV28,NA,NA,TGTGCCAGCGGTCTATCCTTAGGGGCCAATGAGCAGTTCTTC,CASGLSLGANEQFF
TRBJ2-7,TRBV2,TRBD1,NA,TGTGCCAGCAGGGACCCGGGACAGGGGGCGATTGGGTTAACGGTGGAGCAGTACTTC,CASRDPGQGAIGLTVEQYF
TRBJ2-7,TRBV2,TRBD1,NA,TGTGCCAGCAGAAACCAGGGGGCGACCTACGAGCAGTACTTC,CASRNQGATYEQYF
TRBJ1-5,TRBV9,NA,NA,TGTGCCAGCAGCGTAGCAGGGAATAGCAATCAGCCCCAGCATTTT,CASSVAGNSNQPQHF
TRBJ2-3,TRBV11-3,NA,few,TGTGCCAGCAGTAAAGGGGGATCAAGCACAGATACGCAGTATTTT,CASSKGGSSTDTQYF
TRBJ2-7,TRBV28,TRBD1,NA,TGTGCCAGCAGTGCTACCGGGACAGGGACCTACGAGCAGTACTTC,CASSATGTGTYEQYF